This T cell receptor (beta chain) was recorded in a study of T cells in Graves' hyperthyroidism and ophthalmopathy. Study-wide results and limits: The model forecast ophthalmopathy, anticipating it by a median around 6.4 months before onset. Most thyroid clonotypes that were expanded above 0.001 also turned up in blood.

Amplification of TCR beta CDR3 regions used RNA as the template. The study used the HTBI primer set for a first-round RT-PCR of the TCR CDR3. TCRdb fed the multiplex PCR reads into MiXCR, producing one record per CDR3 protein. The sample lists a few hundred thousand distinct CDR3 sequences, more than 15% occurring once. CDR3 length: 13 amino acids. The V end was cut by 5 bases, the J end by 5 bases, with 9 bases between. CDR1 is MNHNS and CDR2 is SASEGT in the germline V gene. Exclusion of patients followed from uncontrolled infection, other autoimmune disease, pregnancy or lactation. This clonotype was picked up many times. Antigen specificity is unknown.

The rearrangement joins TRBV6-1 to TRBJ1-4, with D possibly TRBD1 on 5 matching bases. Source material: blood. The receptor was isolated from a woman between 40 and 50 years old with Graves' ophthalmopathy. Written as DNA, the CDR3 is TGTGCCAGCAGTTATCAGGGCAATGAAAAACTGTTTTTT. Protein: CASSYQGNEKLFF.